This is a list of T cell receptor beta chains from one sample in a study of blood T cell repertoires in COVID-19. The table came from immunoSEQ multiplex PCR; TCRdb's copy has only in-frame clones and leaves some out. This sample yields roughly 260,000 clones, of which approximately 88% are seen a single time; just over 2.5% belongs to the top ten. The sequenced sample consisted of PBMCs or T cells enriched from blood (not recorded which). The receptors shown here come from a woman aged 25 to 39 with acute COVID-19. Both conserved end residues are part of each CDR3. The order of the fields is J gene, V gene, CDR3 length, clone size, D gene, CDR3 DNA, CDR3 protein. The D gene is left open where the match is weak. Size values are once, few and many counts, or a class for expanded clones, and some rows have none.

TRBJ1-2 | TRBV7-2 | 15 | . | . | TGTGCCAGCAGCGAGCCTGGACAGACTAACTATGGCTACACCTTC | CASSEPGQTNYGYTF
TRBJ2-3 | TRBV11-2 | 13 | once | . | TGTGCCAGCAGCTCGACTACCACAGATACGCAGTATTTT | CASSSTTTDTQYF
TRBJ2-1 | TRBV7-8 | 14 | . | TRBD2 | TGTGCCAGCAGTTTTAGCGGGGGATACAATGAGCAGTTCTTC | CASSFSGGYNEQFF
TRBJ1-1 | TRBV18 | 17 | . | . | TGTGCCAGCTCACCAATTATCGGGGGGATTATGAACACTGAAGCTTTCTTT | CASSPIIGGIMNTEAFF
TRBJ1-4 | TRBV3-1/TRBV3-2 | 15 | . | . | TGTGCCAGCAGCCAACTCATCACACGAGGGGAAAAACTGTTTTTT | CASSQLITRGEKLFF
TRBJ2-3 | TRBV11-3 | 15 | . | TRBD1 | TGTGCCAGCAGCCAACGCGACAGGGATGGAGATACGCAGTATTTT | CASSQRDRDGDTQYF
TRBJ1-2 | TRBV4-2 | 16 | . | . | TGTGCCAGCAGCCATAAGACAGCCGTGGCTACCTATGGCTACACCTTC | CASSHKTAVATYGYTF
TRBJ1-3 | TRBV27 | 14 | . | . | TGTGCCAGCAGTTTGGGGGGTTCTGGAAACACCATATATTTT | CASSLGGSGNTIYF
TRBJ2-1 | TRBV3-1/TRBV3-2 | 16 | . | . | TGTGCCAGCAGCCACAACTCCGGGACACCGAACAATGAGCAGTTCTTC | CASSHNSGTPNNEQFF
TRBJ2-1 | TRBV4-2 | 16 | . | TRBD2 | TGTGCCAGCAGTCATCAATCTAGCGGGGGCCTGTTGGAGCAGTTCTTC | CASSHQSSGGLLEQFF
TRBJ1-1 | TRBV3-1/TRBV3-2 | 13 | few | . | TGTGCCAGCAGCCAAGGCCCACGGGGTGAAGCTTTCTTT | CASSQGPRGEAFF
TRBJ1-1 | TRBV6-5 | 13 | . | . | TGTGCCAGCAGTTACTCGCGGAACACTGAAGCTTTCTTT | CASSYSRNTEAFF
TRBJ1-3 | TRBV6-5 | 13 | many | . | TGTGCCAGCAGCGTGACAGCAGGAAACACCATATATTTT | CASSVTAGNTIYF
TRBJ1-6 | TRBV14 | 16 | . | TRBD1 | TGTGCCAGCAGCCAAGACTACATACAGGGGAATTCACCCCTCCACTTT | CASSQDYIQGNSPLHF
TRBJ1-2 | TRBV7-9 | 14 | . | . | TGTGCCAGCAGCTTAGGGGGCCTCGGGAGGGGCTACACCTTC | CASSLGGLGRGYTF
TRBJ2-2 | TRBV15 | 18 | . | TRBD2 | TGTGCCACCAGCACCACCGGAGGCAGCGGGGGGCGTTACGGGGAGCTGTTTTTT | CATSTTGGSGGRYGELFF
TRBJ2-4 | TRBV27 | 15 | . | . | TGTGCCAGCAGTTTGAGGGGGATGGTCAAAAACATTCAGTACTTC | CASSLRGMVKNIQYF
TRBJ2-7 | TRBV27 | 12 | . | . | TGTGCCAGCCGGGCCTGGGGCCACGAGCAGTACTTC | CASRAWGHEQYF
TRBJ1-2 | TRBV27 | 16 | . | . | TGTGCCAGCAGTTTAGTGGCCCCTAGAGGGGGGGGCGGCTACACCTTC | CASSLVAPRGGGGYTF
TRBJ2-2 | TRBV3-1/TRBV3-2 | 16 | . | TRBD2 | TGTGCCACATCTCTAGCGGGGGGTATGAACACCGGGGAGCTGTTTTTT | CATSLAGGMNTGELFF
TRBJ1-1 | TRBV5-1 | 11 | . | TRBD1 | TGCGCCAGCAGCGACACAGGGGATGCTTTCTTT | CASSDTGDAFF
TRBJ1-1 | TRBV6-5 | 12 | . | . | TGTGCCAGCCTCGAGTCTAACACTGAAGCTTTCTTT | CASLESNTEAFF
TRBJ1-2 | TRBV5-1 | 13 | . | . | TGCGCCAGCAGCCCCGGACAGAACTATGGCTACACCTTC | CASSPGQNYGYTF
TRBJ1-2 | TRBV29-1 | 15 | . | . | TGCAGCGTTGAAGTCTCCTCGACAGTTTACTATGGCTACACCTTC | CSVEVSSTVYYGYTF
TRBJ2-1 | TRBV3-1/TRBV3-2 | 15 | . | . | TGTGCCAGCAGCCAGGGGCCGAGCTCCTACAATGAGCAGTTCTTC | CASSQGPSSYNEQFF
TRBJ1-2 | TRBV4-1 | 16 | . | . | TGCGCCAGCAGCCAAGATCTTTCAGGGGCTAACTATGGCTACACCTTC | CASSQDLSGANYGYTF
TRBJ2-1 | TRBV10-3 | 17 | . | TRBD2 | TGTGCCATCAGTGAGTCGAAGACCGGGACTACCTACAATGAGCAGTTCTTC | CAISESKTGTTYNEQFF
TRBJ2-1 | TRBV4-1 | 15 | . | . | TGCGCCAGCAGCCAAGATGCGGGCAGGAGTAATGAGCAGTTCTTC | CASSQDAGRSNEQFF
TRBJ1-2 | TRBV6-6 | 13 | . | . | TGTGCCAGCAGCCAGGGGTTTGGGTATGGCTACACCTTC | CASSQGFGYGYTF